The 16 T cell receptor beta chains below were found in one sample sequenced in a study of blood T cell repertoires in COVID-19. Only in-frame clones appear in the TCRdb table, and some are missing; sequencing was by immunoSEQ multiplex PCR. The sample carries about 130,000 clones, 74% recorded once. The specimen sequenced was peripheral blood. The receptors here all came from an elderly man with COVID-19, enrolled during active disease.

This rearrangement joins TRBV9 to TRBJ1-2, with D possibly matching TRBD1 (5 bases). From germline, CDR1 is SGDLS and CDR2 YYNGEE. V lost 1 base and J 8 bases, leaving 12 bases between the germline ends. This CDR3 spans 13 amino acids. The chain's CDR3 is CASSVLQGRGYTF. The CDR3 DNA follows: TGTGCCAGCAGCGTACTGCAGGGCCGAGGCTACACCTTC.

V gene TRBV18 combines with J gene TRBJ1-1; TRBD1 aligns across 11 bases. Germline CDR1 and CDR2: KGHSH and LQKENI. Trimming at V came to 4 bases and at J to 5 bases, leaving 6 bases not matched to a gene. The CDR3 runs to 15 residues. The CDR3 region has the DNA TGTGCCAGCTCACAATCTGGGACAGGGGGAACTGAAGCTTTCTTT. Residues: CASSQSGTGGTEAFF.

The chain combines TRBV7-2 with TRBJ2-2; TRBD2 matches at 7 bases. The V and J ends lost 5 bases and 9 bases, in that order; junction bases with no gene match: 3. The CDR3 totals 12 residues. Germline CDR1 SGHTA, CDR2 FQGNSA. As DNA, the CDR3 is TGTGCCAGCAGCCAGACTAGCCGGGAGCTGTTTTTT. This codes for CASSQTSRELFF.

This clone was counted only a few times. The genes are TRBV2 and TRBJ2-7; TRBD2 is a possible D gene (5 bases). V was shortened by 5 bases and J by 2 bases, with 7 bases between the two germline ends. CDR1 and CDR2 (germline): SNHLY, FYNNEI. CDR3 length: 12 residues. This CDR3 reads CASSTGTYEQYF. The CDR3 bases are TGTGCCAGCAGTACCGGGACCTACGAGCAGTACTTC.

The V gene is TRBV10-3, the J gene TRBJ1-5; no firm D call. The V end was cut by 0 bases, the J end by 2 bases, with 8 bases between. CDR3 length equals 15 residues. Germline-derived CDR1 and CDR2 are ENHRY and SYGVKD. In DNA form, the CDR3 reads TGTGCCATCAGTGAGTCGGGAGGGCGCAATCAGCCCCAGCATTTT. This translates into CAISESGGRNQPQHF.

The chain joins TRBV7-9 to TRBJ1-4; 7 bases are a match to TRBD1. The CDR3 runs to 16 residues. V dropped 2 bases and J dropped 6; count of bases not matched to a gene: 9. Germline V CDR1 and CDR2: SEHNR, FQNEAQ (reference sequence). CDR3 sequence (DNA): TGTGCCAGCAGCTTAAGATTAGGGGGCAGAGATGAAAAACTGTTTTTT. It translates to CASSLRLGGRDEKLFF.

V and J are TRBV5-1 and TRBJ2-7; TRBD1 aligns across 9 bases. CDR1 SGHRS and CDR2 YFSETQ come from the germline V gene. The CDR3 is 22 amino acids. Germline trimming cut 2 bases from V and 3 bases from J; bases unmatched to any gene: 27. The CDR3 protein is CASSFSPPTGGRALTGNYEQYF. CDR3 in DNA: TGCGCCAGCAGCTTCTCCCCCCCCACAGGGGGCAGGGCCTTGACGGGGAACTACGAGCAGTACTTC.

The V gene is TRBV19, the J gene TRBJ2-2; TRBD1 matches at 8 bases. CDR3 length: 16 residues. Germline CDR1 is LNHDA and CDR2 is SQIVND (reference sequence). The V segment lost 5 bases and the J segment 3 bases; nucleotides outside the gene matches: 8. Written as DNA, the CDR3 is TGTGCCAGTAGTTTCTGGACAGGGAGACACACCGGGGAGCTGTTTTTT. It encodes CASSFWTGRHTGELFF.

Turning to this clone: This sample also contains other DNA sequences that code for the same CDR3. V usage is TRBV5-1 and J usage is TRBJ2-1; 8 bases agree with TRBD2. The CDR3 has 15 amino acids. Unmatched junction bases numbered 4, after V lost 0 bases and J lost 5 bases. Germline loops: CDR1 SGHRS, CDR2 YFSETQ. The CDR3: CASSLDVAGNNEQFF. Written as DNA, the CDR3 is TGCGCCAGCAGCTTGGACGTAGCGGGAAACAATGAGCAGTTCTTC.

This rearrangement joins TRBV4-3 to TRBJ2-7; 10 bases match TRBD1. The V and J ends lost 4 bases and 1 base, in that order; junction bases with no gene match: 4. This CDR3 has 15 amino acids. Germline V CDR1 and CDR2: LGHNA, YSLEER. The CDR3 sequence: CASSPRDRGSYEQYF. The CDR3 DNA reads TGCGCCAGCAGCCCCCGGGACAGGGGTTCCTACGAGCAGTACTTC.

V gene TRBV27 combines with J gene TRBJ2-7; 8 nucleotides line up with TRBD2. The length of the CDR3 is 14 residues. V lost 6 bases and J lost 0; bases outside the gene matches: 4. The germline V gene encodes CDR1 MNHEY and CDR2 SMNVEV (reference sequence). The CDR3 bases are TGTGCCAGCAGCTTTAGCGGGATCTCCTACGAGCAGTACTTC. Its protein product is CASSFSGISYEQYF.

The chain is built from TRBV5-6 and TRBJ2-3; 7 positions agree with TRBD2. CDR1 and CDR2 (germline): SGHDT, YYEEEE. The V segment lost 3 bases and the J segment 0 bases; nucleotides outside the gene matches: 4. This CDR3 is 15 amino acids long. The CDR3 loop is CASSSVGGSTDTQYF. The CDR3 DNA follows: TGTGCCAGCAGCTCGGTGGGGGGGAGCACAGATACGCAGTATTTT.

This rearrangement joins TRBV28 to TRBJ2-7; 7 nucleotides align to TRBD2. Trimming removed 5 bases from V and 0 bases from J; junction bases left unmatched: 4. The CDR3 has 14 residues. The germline V gene has CDR1 MDHEN and CDR2 SYDVKM. The DNA of the CDR3 is TGTGCCAGCAGTCGGGCGGGGGACTCCTACGAGCAGTACTTC. Translating gives CASSRAGDSYEQYF.

Here the CDR3 reads CASSYELRETDYEQYF. As DNA, the CDR3 is TGTGCCAGCAGCTACGAGTTAAGGGAGACGGACTACGAGCAGTACTTC. This chain links TRBV7-8 with TRBJ2-7; a possible D gene is TRBD2 (5 bases). Trimming cost V 4 bases and J 3 bases, with 19 bases left between them. Germline loops: CDR1 SGHVS, CDR2 FQNEAQ. The CDR3 sequence is 16 residues long.

This chain connects TRBV6-5 to TRBJ2-3; TRBD2 matches 9 bases. V was pared by 6 bases and J by 4 bases, with 2 bases of the junction left unmatched. Germline CDR1 MNHEY, CDR2 SVGAGI. The CDR3 consists of 13 residues. CDR3 bases: TGTGCCAGCAGGGCTAGCGGGGCAGATACGCAGTATTTT. It specifies CASRASGADTQYF.

The chain is built from TRBV5-1 and TRBJ1-3, with D maybe TRBD1 (5 bases). The germline V gene has CDR1 SGHRS and CDR2 YFSETQ. The CDR3 has 16 amino acids. Trimming stripped 1 base from V and 3 bases from J, with 14 bases between. CDR3 sequence (DNA): TGCGCCAGCAGCTTGCGGGCAGGGAATTATGGAAACACCATATATTTT. Translation: CASSLRAGNYGNTIYF.